This T cell receptor beta chain was documented in a study of OX40 agonist ivuxolimab in advanced cancers. Sampling of blood occurred at baseline, cycle 4 day 1, and cycle 7 day 1. This table comes from immunoSEQ multiplex PCR, and its TCRdb copy is limited to in-frame clones, with some not included. The repertoire holds 65,000 to 75,000 clones, with 80% to 85% as singletons. Study observations and caveats: Averaged across samples, CD8+ T cells carried more expanded clones than CD4+ did. Certain nonresponders additionally had low normalized T-cell clonal expansion.

Trimming took 4 bases from V and 4 from J, leaving 29 bases between them. The CDR3 spans 19 residues. The germline gives CDR1 SGHRS, CDR2 YFSETQ. A word on this clone: Its antigen is undetermined.

The receptor was isolated from an adult with an advanced solid tumor such as melanoma, head and neck, liver or kidney cancer. The chain employs TRBV5-1 and TRBJ1-2; D might be TRBD1 (6 bases). Here the sequenced sample was CD4+ or CD8+ T cells sorted from blood, taken in a trial of the OX40 agonist ivuxolimab. The CDR3 DNA reads TGCGCCAGCAGCCTTAACCCGCAGGGGAGGCAGCTTGACGGCTATGGCTACACCTTC. Its protein product is CASSLNPQGRQLDGYGYTF. The whole variable domain, remainder taken from reference TRBV5-1 and TRBJ1-2, is KAGVTQTPRYLIKTRGQQVTLSCSPISGHRSVSWYQQTPGQGLQFLFEYFSETQRNKGNFPGRFSGRQFSNSRSEMNVSTLELGDSALYLCASSLNPQGRQLDGYGYTFGSGTRLTVV.